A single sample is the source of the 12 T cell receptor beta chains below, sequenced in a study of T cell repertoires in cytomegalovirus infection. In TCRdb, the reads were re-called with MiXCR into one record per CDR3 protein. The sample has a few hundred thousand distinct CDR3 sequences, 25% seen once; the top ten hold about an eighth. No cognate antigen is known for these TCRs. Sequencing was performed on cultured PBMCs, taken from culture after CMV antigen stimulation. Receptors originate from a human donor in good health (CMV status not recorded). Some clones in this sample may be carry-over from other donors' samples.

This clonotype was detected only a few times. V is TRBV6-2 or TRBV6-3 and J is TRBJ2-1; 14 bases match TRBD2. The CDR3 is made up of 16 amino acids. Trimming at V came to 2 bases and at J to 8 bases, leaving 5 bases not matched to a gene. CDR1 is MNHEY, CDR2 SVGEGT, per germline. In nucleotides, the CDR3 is TGTGCCAGCAGTTACGGGACTAGCGGGAGTTGGGATGAGCAGTTCTTC. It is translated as CASSYGTSGSWDEQFF.

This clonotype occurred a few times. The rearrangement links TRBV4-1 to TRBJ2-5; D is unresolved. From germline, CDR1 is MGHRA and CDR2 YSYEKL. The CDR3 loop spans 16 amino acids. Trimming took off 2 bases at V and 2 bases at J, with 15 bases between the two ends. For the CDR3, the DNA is TGCGCCAGCAGCCAATCTGGCGGCTTCTGGCAAGAGACCCAGTACTTC. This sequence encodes CASSQSGGFWQETQYF.

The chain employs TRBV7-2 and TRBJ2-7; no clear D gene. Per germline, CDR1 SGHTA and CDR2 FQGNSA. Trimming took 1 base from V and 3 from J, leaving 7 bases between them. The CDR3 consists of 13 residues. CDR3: CASSLVADYEQYF. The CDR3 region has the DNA TGTGCCAGCAGCTTAGTTGCAGACTACGAGCAGTACTTC. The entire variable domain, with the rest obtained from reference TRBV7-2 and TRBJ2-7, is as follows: GAGVSQSPSNKVTEKGKDVELRCDPISGHTALYWYRQSLGQGLEFLIYFQGNSAPDKSGLPSDRFSAERTGGSVSTLTIQRTQQEDSAVYLCASSLVADYEQYFGPGTRLTVT.

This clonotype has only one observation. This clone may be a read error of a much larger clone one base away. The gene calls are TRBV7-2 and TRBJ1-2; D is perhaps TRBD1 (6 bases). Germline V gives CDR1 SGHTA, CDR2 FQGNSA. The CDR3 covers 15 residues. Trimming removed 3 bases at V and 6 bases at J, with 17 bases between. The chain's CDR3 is CASSFVSRGRDGYTF. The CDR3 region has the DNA TGTGCCAGCAGCTTTGTGTCGAGGGGGAGGGATGGCTACACCTTC.

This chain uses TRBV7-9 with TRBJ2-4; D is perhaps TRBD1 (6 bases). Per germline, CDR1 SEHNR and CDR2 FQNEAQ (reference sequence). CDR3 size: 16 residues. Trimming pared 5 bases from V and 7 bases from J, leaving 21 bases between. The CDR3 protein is CASSTWPGALGNIQYF. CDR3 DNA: TGTGCCAGCAGCACCTGGCCAGGGGCCCTGGGGAACATTCAGTACTTC.

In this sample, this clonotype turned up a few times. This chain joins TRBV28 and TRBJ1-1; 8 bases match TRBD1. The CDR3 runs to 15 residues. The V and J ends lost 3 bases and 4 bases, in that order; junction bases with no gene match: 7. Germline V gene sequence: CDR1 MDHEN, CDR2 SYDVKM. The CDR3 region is CASSFLDRDSTEAFF. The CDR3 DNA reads TGTGCCAGCAGTTTCCTGGACAGGGATAGCACTGAAGCTTTCTTT.

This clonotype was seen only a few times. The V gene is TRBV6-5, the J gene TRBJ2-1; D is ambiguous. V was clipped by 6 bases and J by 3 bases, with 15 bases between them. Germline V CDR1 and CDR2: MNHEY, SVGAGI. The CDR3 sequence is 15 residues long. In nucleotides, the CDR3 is TGTGCCAGCAGCTCCAACTACAACCTCTACAATGAGCAGTTCTTC. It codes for CASSSNYNLYNEQFF.

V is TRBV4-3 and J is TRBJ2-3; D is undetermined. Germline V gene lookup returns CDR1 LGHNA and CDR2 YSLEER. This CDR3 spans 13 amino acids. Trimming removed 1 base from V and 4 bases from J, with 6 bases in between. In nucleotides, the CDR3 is TGCGCCAGCAGCCAAGTGGCGGCAGATACGCAGTATTTT. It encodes CASSQVAADTQYF.

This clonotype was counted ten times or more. DNA for the CDR3: TGTGCCAGCCGTCCCCTCTGGGCAGGGGGCACAGATACGCAGTATTTT. Amino acid sequence: CASRPLWAGGTDTQYF. This chain links TRBV6-2 or TRBV6-3 with TRBJ2-3; a possible D gene is TRBD1 (6 bases). The V end lost 8 bases, the J end lost 1 base, and 19 bases lay between the germline ends. From germline, CDR1 is MNHEY and CDR2 SVGEGT. This CDR3 region has 16 residues.

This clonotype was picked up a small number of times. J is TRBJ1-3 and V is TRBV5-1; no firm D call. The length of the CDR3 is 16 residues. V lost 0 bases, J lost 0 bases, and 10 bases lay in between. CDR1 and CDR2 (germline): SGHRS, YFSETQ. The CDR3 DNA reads TGCGCCAGCAGCTTGGGAAGCACAGACTCTGGAAACACCATATATTTT. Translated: CASSLGSTDSGNTIYF.

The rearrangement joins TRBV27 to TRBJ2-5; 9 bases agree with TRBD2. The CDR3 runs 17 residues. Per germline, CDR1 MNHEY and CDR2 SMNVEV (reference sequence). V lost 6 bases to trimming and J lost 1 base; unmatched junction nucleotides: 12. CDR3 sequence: CASSLGLAGGPQETQYF. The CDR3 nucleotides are TGTGCCAGCAGCTTAGGGTTGGCGGGAGGGCCCCAAGAGACCCAGTACTTC.

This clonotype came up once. Here the CDR3 reads CASSRDRFQETQYF. The CDR3 DNA reads TGTGCCAGTAGTAGGGACAGATTCCAAGAGACCCAGTACTTC. V and J are TRBV19 and TRBJ2-5; 7 nucleotides align to TRBD1. With 4 bases clipped from V and 1 base from J, the junction kept 3 bases outside the gene matches. The length of the CDR3 is 14 residues. Germline V gene lookup returns CDR1 LNHDA and CDR2 SQIVND (reference sequence). The full variable domain, rest sourced from reference TRBV19 and TRBJ2-5, is DGGITQSPKYLFRKEGQNVTLSCEQNLNHDAMYWYRQDPGQGLRLIYYSQIVNDFQKGDIAEGYSVSREKKESFPLTVTSAQKNPTAFYLCASSRDRFQETQYFGPGTRLLVL.